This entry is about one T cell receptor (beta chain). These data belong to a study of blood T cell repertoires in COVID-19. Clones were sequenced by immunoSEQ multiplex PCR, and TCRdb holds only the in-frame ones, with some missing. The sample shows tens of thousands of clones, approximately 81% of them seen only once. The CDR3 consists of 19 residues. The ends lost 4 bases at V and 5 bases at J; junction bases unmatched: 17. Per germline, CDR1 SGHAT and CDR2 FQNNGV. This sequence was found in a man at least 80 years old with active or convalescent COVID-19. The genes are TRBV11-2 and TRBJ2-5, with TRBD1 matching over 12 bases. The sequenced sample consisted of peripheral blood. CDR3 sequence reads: CASSSGTGGEILRRETQYF. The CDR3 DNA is TGTGCCAGCAGCTCTGGGACAGGGGGCGAGATTTTGCGACGGGAGACCCAGTACTTC.